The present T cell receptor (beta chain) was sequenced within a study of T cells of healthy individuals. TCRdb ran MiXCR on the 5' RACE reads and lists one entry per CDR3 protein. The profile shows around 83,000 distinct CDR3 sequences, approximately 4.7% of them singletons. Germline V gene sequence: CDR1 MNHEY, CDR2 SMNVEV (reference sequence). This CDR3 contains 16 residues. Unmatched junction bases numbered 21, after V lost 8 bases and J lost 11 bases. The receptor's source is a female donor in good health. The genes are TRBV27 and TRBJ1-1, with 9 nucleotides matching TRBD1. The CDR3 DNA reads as TGTGCCAGCTCGCGAGGCACAGGGGGCCTCGGTTTGAATGCTTTCTTT. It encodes CASSRGTGGLGLNAFF.